Listed below are T cell receptor beta chains from one sample, sequenced in a study of blood T cells in healthy people across ages. TCRdb passed the 5' RACE reads through MiXCR, listing each CDR3 protein once. The table records approximately 730,000 distinct CDR3 sequences, approximately 55% of them present only once. Sequencing was performed on blood. The origin of the receptors is a man older than 75 in good health. Both conserved end residues are trimmed from each CDR3. Each record gives: J gene, V gene, D gene, CDR3 protein. A D gene is named only where the DNA matches it firmly.

j_gene: TRBJ2-1; v_gene: TRBV6-1; d_gene: .; CDR3aa: ASSGQVNNEQF
j_gene: TRBJ1-1; v_gene: TRBV20-1; d_gene: TRBD1; CDR3aa: SARDRKGQGVAEAF
j_gene: TRBJ2-7; v_gene: TRBV4-1; d_gene: .; CDR3aa: ASSQGGQGRYEQY
j_gene: TRBJ2-7; v_gene: TRBV9; d_gene: .; CDR3aa: ASSEGSLTYEQY
j_gene: TRBJ1-6; v_gene: TRBV3-1; d_gene: TRBD1; CDR3aa: ASSPPSTGFNSPLH
j_gene: TRBJ2-1; v_gene: TRBV6-2/TRBV6-3; d_gene: TRBD2; CDR3aa: ASSPTSPYNEQF
j_gene: TRBJ2-1; v_gene: TRBV4-2; d_gene: .; CDR3aa: ASSLLRFPGNEQF
j_gene: .; v_gene: TRBV12-3/TRBV12-4; d_gene: .; CDR3aa: ASSLDTGRSYEQY
j_gene: TRBJ2-3; v_gene: TRBV29-1; d_gene: .; CDR3aa: SVDLSRDTQY
j_gene: TRBJ2-3; v_gene: TRBV6-2/TRBV6-3; d_gene: .; CDR3aa: ASIQDGWTRYAY
j_gene: TRBJ1-1; v_gene: TRBV4-2; d_gene: .; CDR3aa: ASRDPTRNTEAF
j_gene: TRBJ1-4; v_gene: TRBV7-2; d_gene: TRBD1; CDR3aa: ASSYRGRGIEKLF
j_gene: TRBJ2-5; v_gene: TRBV11-2; d_gene: .; CDR3aa: ASRGPDGAMQY
j_gene: TRBJ2-1; v_gene: TRBV29-1; d_gene: .; CDR3aa: SVEDVGGSSYNAQF
j_gene: TRBJ1-2; v_gene: TRBV29-1; d_gene: .; CDR3aa: SGGTDLGGYT
j_gene: TRBJ2-7; v_gene: TRBV5-1; d_gene: .; CDR3aa: ASSLEGGDYEQY
j_gene: TRBJ2-5; v_gene: TRBV7-2; d_gene: .; CDR3aa: ASSPIVNEQY
j_gene: TRBJ2-5; v_gene: TRBV15; d_gene: TRBD1; CDR3aa: ATSRTFPGQGLDEQY
j_gene: TRBJ2-6; v_gene: TRBV27; d_gene: TRBD1; CDR3aa: ASRYTGTGVGANVLT
j_gene: TRBJ1-1; v_gene: TRBV7-9; d_gene: .; CDR3aa: ASSLGSEENTEAF
j_gene: TRBJ2-3; v_gene: TRBV7-9; d_gene: .; CDR3aa: ASSLAAGRKSTDTQY
j_gene: TRBJ2-1; v_gene: TRBV20-1; d_gene: .; CDR3aa: SAISTRGGNEQF
j_gene: TRBJ1-1; v_gene: TRBV6-2/TRBV6-3; d_gene: TRBD1; CDR3aa: ASSNSDRGAF
j_gene: TRBJ2-7; v_gene: TRBV5-1; d_gene: TRBD2; CDR3aa: ASSAGGGPSYEQY
j_gene: TRBJ2-2; v_gene: TRBV9; d_gene: TRBD2; CDR3aa: ASRVGTSGGELF
j_gene: .; v_gene: TRBV20-1; d_gene: TRBD1; CDR3aa: SARDRAHEQY
j_gene: TRBJ2-5; v_gene: TRBV20-1; d_gene: .; CDR3aa: SARPLGQETQY
j_gene: TRBJ2-3; v_gene: TRBV7-8; d_gene: .; CDR3aa: ASSLQPGPDTQY
j_gene: TRBJ2-3; v_gene: TRBV5-1; d_gene: .; CDR3aa: ASSLAGVQGNTQY
j_gene: TRBJ2-1; v_gene: TRBV6-2/TRBV6-3; d_gene: .; CDR3aa: ASSYTPTRYNEQF
j_gene: TRBJ2-6; v_gene: TRBV7-8; d_gene: .; CDR3aa: ASSLMGVRLTGANVLT
j_gene: TRBJ1-2; v_gene: TRBV20-1; d_gene: .; CDR3aa: STRPQGYGYT
j_gene: TRBJ1-1; v_gene: TRBV10-3; d_gene: TRBD1; CDR3aa: AISDNRGTEAF
j_gene: TRBJ2-7; v_gene: TRBV20-1; d_gene: TRBD2; CDR3aa: SAGSGRAYEQY
j_gene: TRBJ2-1; v_gene: TRBV13; d_gene: .; CDR3aa: ASSPRRVGGQF
j_gene: TRBJ2-1; v_gene: TRBV5-4; d_gene: .; CDR3aa: ASSVVSGYEQF
j_gene: TRBJ2-5; v_gene: TRBV27; d_gene: .; CDR3aa: ASQPQGLEETQY
j_gene: TRBJ1-1; v_gene: TRBV12-3/TRBV12-4; d_gene: .; CDR3aa: ASTTYMNTEAF
j_gene: TRBJ2-7; v_gene: TRBV25-1; d_gene: .; CDR3aa: ASSEYTSYEQY
j_gene: TRBJ2-1; v_gene: TRBV7-2; d_gene: TRBD1; CDR3aa: ASSPRVSDRVYNEQF
j_gene: TRBJ2-7; v_gene: TRBV9; d_gene: .; CDR3aa: ASSVGSQPYEQY